This T cell receptor beta chain is drawn from a study of shared clonotypes between healthy human individuals. Only a few counts were recorded for this clone. Profiling relied on immunoSEQ multiplex PCR, and the TCRdb table lists in-frame clones only, not all of them. The sample includes 740,000 or so clones, roughly 72% seen only once; the top ten take 1.5% to 2%. This CDR3 spans 15 amino acids. Germline-derived CDR1 and CDR2 are MNHEY and SMNVEV (reference sequence). The V end was cut by 5 bases, the J end by 0 bases, with 13 bases between. The V call is TRBV27, the J call TRBJ1-2; D is uncertain. Sequencing used memory CD4+ T cells sorted from blood. The subset denotes: CD45RA-negative fraction. This TCR was recovered from a woman in her thirties in good health. Here the CDR3 reads CASSAARRTNYGYTF. The DNA for the CDR3 is TGTGCCAGCAGTGCCGCGAGGAGGACTAACTATGGCTACACCTTC.